Listed below are T cell receptor beta chains from one sample, sequenced in a study of siplizumab effects on memory and regulatory T cells. The data were produced by immunoSEQ multiplex PCR, yet TCRdb's version contains in-frame clones alone and is incomplete. The table includes fewer than 120,000 clones, over 85% detected once. Sequenced input: CD4+ T cells sorted from blood. These receptors were collected from a human donor in good health. CDR3s include the opening cysteine and the closing phenylalanine or tryptophan. The D gene is left open where the match is weak.

d_call j_call v_call cdr3_aa cdr3_nt
- TRBJ1-4 TRBV5-5 CASSFPRGGEKLFF TGTGCCAGCAGCTTTCCTAGGGGAGGTGAAAAACTGTTTTTT
TRBD2 TRBJ2-1 TRBV5-6 CASSGRDYKLVEQFF TGTGCCAGCAGCGGCCGGGACTATAAATTAGTTGAGCAGTTCTTC
TRBD2 TRBJ2-5 TRBV11-2 CASSLDRYSSGSIETQYF TGTGCCAGCAGCTTAGATCGGTACTCTAGCGGGAGTATAGAGACCCAGTACTTC
- TRBJ2-1 TRBV5-4 CASSWGSGDGEQFF TGTGCCAGCAGCTGGGGGTCCGGCGACGGTGAGCAGTTCTTC
TRBD1 TRBJ2-1 TRBV10-3 CAILRTGGYNEQFF TGTGCCATCTTGCGGACAGGGGGCTACAATGAGCAGTTCTTC
- TRBJ1-1 TRBV29-1 CSVGYRLMNTEAFF TGCAGCGTTGGGTACAGGCTCATGAACACTGAAGCTTTCTTT
- TRBJ2-1 TRBV6-4 CASRITGSSYNEQFF TGTGCCAGCAGGATCACAGGGAGCTCCTACAATGAGCAGTTCTTC
- TRBJ1-2 TRBV5-1 CASSLTMAGSRGYTF TGCGCCAGCAGCTTAACAATGGCAGGGTCTCGTGGCTACACCTTC
TRBD1 TRBJ2-3 TRBV9 CASSVGTGGTDTQYF TGTGCCAGCAGCGTGGGGACAGGGGGCACAGATACGCAGTATTTT
- TRBJ1-4 TRBV18 CASSTITSNPTNEKLFF TGTGCCAGCTCAACAATCACCAGTAACCCAACTAATGAAAAACTGTTTTTT
- TRBJ1-2 TRBV14 CASSQEWQNYGYTF TGTGCCAGCAGCCAAGAGTGGCAAAACTATGGCTACACCTTC
TRBD2 TRBJ2-1 TRBV5-1 CASSFLGTSGKSEQFF TGCGCCAGCAGCTTCCTTGGGACTAGCGGGAAGTCTGAGCAGTTCTTC
TRBD1 TRBJ2-7 TRBV2 CASSGQGARYEQYF TGTGCCAGCAGTGGACAGGGTGCCCGTTACGAGCAGTACTTC
- TRBJ1-1 TRBV5-6 CASSLFSGNTEAFF TGTGCCAGCAGCTTGTTTTCGGGGAACACTGAAGCTTTCTTT